The 25 T cell receptor beta chains presented below share a single source sample, sequenced in a study of cytomegalovirus exposure and HLA in healthy donors. Primers: 60 Vbeta forward and 13 Jbeta reverse. Sequencing was performed with immunoSEQ multiplex PCR; in TCRdb, only in-frame clones are kept and a portion is missing. Its listing shows nearly 200,000 clones. Sequenced: PBMCs. The receptors stem from a boy between 5 and 17 years old in good health and CMV-seronegative.

The chain combines TRBV4-1 with TRBJ1-5; no clear D gene. V lost 6 bases to trimming and J lost 2 bases, with 17 bases between them. Germline values: CDR1 MGHRA, CDR2 YSYEKL. The CDR3 has 16 amino acids. CDR3 DNA: TGCGCCAGCAGTCCTACAGTACTCATTGGCAATCAGCCCCAGCATTTT. This encodes CASSPTVLIGNQPQHF.

The chain couples TRBV30 to TRBJ1-5; 8 positions agree with TRBD1. V trimming: 1 base; J trimming: 5 bases; junction bases outside the gene matches: 1. The CDR3 loop spans 13 amino acids. CDR1 and CDR2 (germline): GTSNPN, SVGIG (reference sequence). The CDR3 spells CAWSGQGHQPQHF. In DNA, the CDR3 is TGTGCCTGGAGTGGACAGGGGCATCAGCCCCAGCATTTT.

The CDR3 nucleotides read TGCGCCAGCAGCTTGGCGGGGGGTGGAGATACGCAGTATTTT. Encoded protein: CASSLAGGGDTQYF. The chain combines TRBV5-1 with TRBJ2-3, with 7 bases matching TRBD2. Germline assignment: CDR1 SGHRS and CDR2 YFSETQ. CDR3 length: 14 residues. V was clipped by 0 bases and J by 5 bases; unmatched bases: 3.

The rearrangement uses TRBV4-1 and TRBJ2-3; TRBD2 is a possible D gene (5 bases). This CDR3 region has 17 residues. Trimming left V 0 bases short and J 5 bases short, with 18 bases between. Germline V gene data show CDR1 as MGHRA and CDR2 as YSYEKL. CDR3 bases: TGCGCCAGCAGCCAAGATCCTAGGACTCCCTATGTAGATACGCAGTATTTT. This codes for CASSQDPRTPYVDTQYF.

This chain links TRBV7-8 with TRBJ2-7; 8 positions agree with TRBD1. The CDR3 is made up of 17 amino acids. In germline, CDR1 is SGHVS, CDR2 FQNEAQ. V lost 1 base, J lost 3 bases, and 11 bases stayed unmatched. Here the CDR3 reads CASSLVGGQDLRYEQYF. In DNA form, the CDR3 reads TGTGCCAGCAGCTTAGTAGGGGGACAGGATCTTCGCTACGAGCAGTACTTC.

This chain connects TRBV4-1 to TRBJ2-1; D unresolved. V lost 0 bases and J 8 bases, leaving 5 bases between the germline ends. The CDR3 runs to 12 residues. Germline V gene data show CDR1 as MGHRA and CDR2 as YSYEKL. CDR3 coding DNA: TGCGCCAGCAGCCAAGATGAGTATGAGCAGTTCTTC. It encodes CASSQDEYEQFF.

The V call is TRBV30, the J call TRBJ1-2, with D unclear. Germline CDR1 is GTSNPN and CDR2 is SVGIG (reference sequence). This CDR3 comprises 15 residues. V lost 0 bases to trimming and J lost 3 bases, with 14 bases between them. The CDR3 spells CAWSVPGGRDYGYTF. Here the CDR3 DNA reads TGTGCCTGGAGTGTACCCGGAGGGAGGGACTATGGCTACACCTTC.

The chain recombines TRBV28 with TRBJ2-5; 8 bases map to TRBD1. The CDR3 length is 14 residues. J gave up 6 bases and V 4 bases, and 7 bases lay outside the gene matches. Germline-derived CDR1 and CDR2 are MDHEN and SYDVKM. This CDR3 reads CASSSGGVGKTQYF. CDR3 nucleotides: TGTGCCAGCAGTTCAGGGGGCGTTGGGAAGACCCAGTACTTC.

This chain uses TRBV7-8 with TRBJ2-7; 7 nucleotides match TRBD1. This CDR3 region has 16 residues. In germline, CDR1 is SGHVS, CDR2 FQNEAQ. V shed 5 bases and J 6 bases; nucleotides not matched to a gene: 16. Here the CDR3 DNA reads TGTGCCAGCAGCCCTAGGGACGCGGACAGGCTCCGCGAGCAGTACTTC. It translates to CASSPRDADRLREQYF. The whole variable domain, filled in from reference TRBV7-8 and TRBJ2-7, reads GAGVSQSPRYKVAKRGQDVALRCDPISGHVSLFWYQQALGQGPEFLTYFQNEAQLDKSGLPSDRFFAERPEGSVSTLKIQRTQQEDSAVYLCASSPRDADRLREQYFGPGTRLTVT.

The chain uses TRBV10-1 and TRBJ2-7; 10 nucleotides match TRBD2. The CDR3 is 16 residues long. J lost 1 base, V lost 5 bases, and 8 bases had no gene match. The V gene's germline CDR1 is WNHNN and CDR2 SYGVQD (reference sequence). In DNA, the CDR3 is TGCGCCAGCAGTCGAGCTAGCGGGGGCTCGTCCTACGAGCAGTACTTC. It encodes CASSRASGGSSYEQYF.

J is TRBJ2-5 and V is TRBV5-4; no clear D gene. CDR1 and CDR2 from the germline V gene are SGHNT and YYREEE (reference sequence). The CDR3 spans 15 residues. Trimming stripped 2 bases from V and 1 base from J, with 12 bases between. CDR3 loop: CASSLGGYGQETQYF. Here the CDR3 DNA reads TGTGCCAGCAGCTTAGGCGGTTATGGCCAAGAGACCCAGTACTTC.

V is TRBV4-3 and J is TRBJ2-3; maybe TRBD2 (7 bases). Germline lookup yields CDR1 LGHNA and CDR2 YSLEER. The CDR3 loop spans 15 amino acids. V was pared by 2 bases and J by 5 bases, with 14 bases between. The CDR3 sequence is CASSQRGGGRDTQYF. The CDR3, as DNA: TGCGCCAGCAGCCAAAGGGGGGGAGGCCGAGATACGCAGTATTTT.

This sequence joins TRBV4-2 and TRBJ2-7; TRBD2 matches at 14 bases. Looked up from germline, CDR1 is LGHNA and CDR2 is YNFKEQ. The CDR3 spans 18 residues. Unmatched junction bases numbered 12, after V lost 4 bases and J lost 4 bases. This CDR3 reads CASSRSGTSGGGSYEQYF. The CDR3 bases are TGTGCCAGCAGCCGCTCAGGGACTAGCGGGGGAGGGTCGTACGAGCAGTACTTC.

The chain links TRBV7-2 to TRBJ2-3; 8 nucleotides align to TRBD1. The V gene end was trimmed by 5 bases and the J gene end by 3 bases; junction bases not matched to a gene: 13. Germline V CDR1 and CDR2: SGHTA, FQGNSA. The length of the CDR3 is 17 residues. CDR3 coding DNA: TGTGCCAGCAGCCGGGGCACAGGGGGAATGGTGACAGATACGCAGTATTTT. Translated: CASSRGTGGMVTDTQYF.

The chain joins TRBV7-2 to TRBJ1-6, with 9 bases lining up with TRBD1. The V segment lost 3 bases and the J segment 9 bases; nucleotides outside the gene matches: 9. Germline CDR1 is SGHTA and CDR2 is FQGNSA. The CDR3 runs to 16 residues. Here the CDR3 DNA reads TGTGCCAGCAGCTTCCTCGGACAGGGGCTTAGTTCACCCCTCCACTTT. Encoded protein: CASSFLGQGLSSPLHF.

V is TRBV19 and J is TRBJ2-4; possible D gene TRBD1, 5 bases. The germline CDR1 and CDR2 sequences are LNHDA and SQIVND (reference sequence). V was clipped by 3 bases and J by 5 bases, with 14 bases between them. The CDR3 totals 15 residues. The CDR3 here is CASSMGHFSENIQYF. CDR3 DNA: TGTGCCAGTAGTATGGGGCACTTCAGCGAAAACATTCAGTACTTC. The full variable domain, its missing parts supplied by reference TRBV19 and TRBJ2-4, is DGGITQSPKYLFRKEGQNVTLSCEQNLNHDAMYWYRQDPGQGLRLIYYSQIVNDFQKGDIAEGYSVSREKKESFPLTVTSAQKNPTAFYLCASSMGHFSENIQYFGAGTRLSVL.

The chain links TRBV30 to TRBJ2-2, with D perhaps TRBD2 (5 bases). This CDR3 is built from 11 residues. Looked up from germline, CDR1 is GTSNPN and CDR2 is SVGIG (reference sequence). The germline V and J ends were trimmed by 3 bases and 7 bases, with 6 bases remaining between them. CDR3 sequence reads: CAWREDGELFF. The CDR3 DNA reads TGTGCCTGGAGGGAGGACGGGGAGCTGTTTTTT.

V gene TRBV27 combines with J gene TRBJ1-1; perhaps TRBD1 as D (5 bases). CDR1 is MNHEY, CDR2 SMNVEV, per germline (reference sequence). V dropped 3 bases and J dropped 2 bases, with 16 bases sitting between them. The CDR3 is 16 amino acids. CDR3 DNA sequence: TGTGCCAGCAGTTTGGTGGGAGGGGCCGTAAACACTGAAGCTTTCTTT. Translation: CASSLVGGAVNTEAFF.

V is TRBV7-8 and J is TRBJ1-1; 7 bases fit TRBD1. Germline V CDR1 and CDR2: SGHVS, FQNEAQ. V shed 4 bases and J 4 bases; nucleotides not matched to a gene: 9. This CDR3 is built from 15 residues. DNA of the CDR3: TGTGCCAGCAGCTCGCTTACAGGGGAAGGCACTGAAGCTTTCTTT. This encodes CASSSLTGEGTEAFF.

J is TRBJ1-2 and V is TRBV9, with a weak D call TRBD1 (6 bases). V was cut by 2 bases and J by 2 bases, with 10 bases left in between. CDR3 size: 14 residues. Germline lookup yields CDR1 SGDLS and CDR2 YYNGEE. The CDR3: CASSVGQTNYGYTF. The CDR3 DNA sequence: TGTGCCAGCAGCGTTGGACAGACGAACTATGGCTACACCTTC.

The chain couples TRBV30 to TRBJ1-1; D not certain. The V gene's germline CDR1 is GTSNPN and CDR2 SVGIG (reference sequence). The CDR3 consists of 12 residues. V was trimmed by 4 bases and J by 1 base, leaving 7 bases between them. For the CDR3, the DNA is TGTGCCTGGACTCGGGAGAACACTGAAGCTTTCTTT. It specifies CAWTRENTEAFF.

J is TRBJ1-2 and V is TRBV5-1; 10 nucleotides align to TRBD1. The germline V gene has CDR1 SGHRS and CDR2 YFSETQ. This CDR3 has 14 residues. The V and J ends lost 0 bases and 8 bases, in that order; junction bases with no gene match: 4. The CDR3, as DNA: TGCGCCAGCAGCTTGGAAGACAGGGGGCCGGGCTACACCTTC. Translation: CASSLEDRGPGYTF. Variable domain in full (rest from reference TRBV5-1 and TRBJ1-2): KAGVTQTPRYLIKTRGQQVTLSCSPISGHRSVSWYQQTPGQGLQFLFEYFSETQRNKGNFPGRFSGRQFSNSRSEMNVSTLELGDSALYLCASSLEDRGPGYTFGSGTRLTVV.

V gene TRBV7-2 combines with J gene TRBJ2-5, with 12 bases aligning to TRBD2. Germline CDR1 is SGHTA and CDR2 is FQGNSA. Trimming removed 4 bases from V and 3 bases from J; junction bases left unmatched: 9. The length of the CDR3 is 17 residues. The CDR3 loop is CASSSSGGAMKEETQYF. The DNA of the CDR3 is TGTGCCAGCAGCTCTAGCGGGGGGGCTATGAAGGAAGAGACCCAGTACTTC.

The chain combines TRBV7-2 with TRBJ2-7, with TRBD1 identical over 10 bases. CDR3 size: 14 residues. CDR1 is SGHTA and CDR2 is FQGNSA in the germline V gene. Germline trimming cut 2 bases from V and 3 bases from J; bases unmatched to any gene: 1. DNA of the CDR3: TGTGCCAGCAGCTTACGGGACAGGGGCTACGAGCAGTACTTC. Translating gives CASSLRDRGYEQYF.

The CDR3 spells CASSSSRQTLGTDTQYF. The CDR3 DNA reads TGTGCCAGCAGCTCCTCTAGGCAGACACTAGGCACAGATACGCAGTATTTT. This chain links TRBV28 with TRBJ2-3; D might be TRBD2 (5 bases). Trimming removed 6 bases at V and 1 base at J, with 20 bases between. This CDR3 region has 17 residues. The germline V gene has CDR1 MDHEN and CDR2 SYDVKM.